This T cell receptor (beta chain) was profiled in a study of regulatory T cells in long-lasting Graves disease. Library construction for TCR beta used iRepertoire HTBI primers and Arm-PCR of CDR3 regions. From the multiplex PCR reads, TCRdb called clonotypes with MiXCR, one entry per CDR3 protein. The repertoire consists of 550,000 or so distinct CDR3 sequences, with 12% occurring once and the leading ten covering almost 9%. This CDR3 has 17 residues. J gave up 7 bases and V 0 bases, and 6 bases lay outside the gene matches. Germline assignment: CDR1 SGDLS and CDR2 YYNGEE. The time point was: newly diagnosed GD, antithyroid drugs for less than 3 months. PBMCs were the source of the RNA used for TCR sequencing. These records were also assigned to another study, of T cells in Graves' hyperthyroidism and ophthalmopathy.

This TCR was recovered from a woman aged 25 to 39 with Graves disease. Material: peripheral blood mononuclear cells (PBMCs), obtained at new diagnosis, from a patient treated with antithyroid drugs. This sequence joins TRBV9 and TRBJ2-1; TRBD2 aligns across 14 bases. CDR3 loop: CASSVGLAGGPQNEQFF. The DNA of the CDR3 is TGTGCCAGCAGCGTAGGACTAGCGGGAGGGCCTCAAAATGAGCAGTTCTTC.